The 26 T cell receptor beta chains reported below all come from one sample, sequenced in a study of tumor-infiltrating lymphocytes in primary liver carcinoma. With a constant-region primer, TCR beta cDNA was made from approximately 520 ng of total RNA. Modified slightly, ARM-PCR produced TCR beta libraries over three nested multiplex PCR rounds. A C-beta reverse primer and TRBV1-TRBV30 forward primers served in each of the first two PCR rounds, at about 10 cycles apiece. TCRdb fed the multiplex PCR reads into MiXCR, producing one record per CDR3 protein. This sample carries 310,000 or so distinct CDR3 sequences, around 50% of them seen once, and the ten largest clones take about 17%. The blood RNA (from unsorted whole blood) was obtained, and germline DNA was also extracted. Sequenced sample: peripheral blood. The receptors originated from a young woman with primary liver carcinoma and hepatitis B virus infection.

This clonotype showed up many times. The V call is TRBV6-5, the J call TRBJ2-1; D gene ambiguous. Deletions cut 3 bases from V and 8 bases from J, with 5 bases between. The CDR3 is 11 residues long. CDR1 and CDR2 (germline): MNHEY, SVGAGI. The CDR3 bases are TGTGCCAGCAGTTATGGGTATGAGCAGTTCTTC. Protein product: CASSYGYEQFF.

To note about this clonotype: A read error may be the cause here, since a much bigger clone is one base away. The chain is built from TRBV11-3 and TRBJ2-2, with TRBD1 matching over 8 bases. The trim removed 5 bases at V and 10 bases at J, leaving 9 bases unmatched. Germline V gene data show CDR1 as SGHNT and CDR2 as YENEEA. The CDR3 runs 14 residues. CDR3 DNA sequence: TGTGCCAGCAGCCCAGGGGGCGCGTCCGCGGAGCTGTTTTTT. It codes for CASSPGGASAELFF.

As regards this clonotype: A much bigger clone sits one base away, suggesting this may be a read error. The chain uses TRBV6-2 or TRBV6-3 and TRBJ2-1, with D perhaps TRBD2 (6 bases). The V gene lost 7 bases and the J gene lost 9 bases, with 16 bases spanning the gap. The CDR3 consists of 13 residues. Germline CDR1 reads MNHEY; CDR2 reads SVGEGT. The CDR3 spells CASKSDGRAEQFF. Here the CDR3 DNA reads TGTGCCAGCAAGTCGGACGGGAGAGCTGAGCAGTTCTTC.

This clonotype has just one count. Since a much larger clone is just one base distant, this may be a read error. The chain joins TRBV4-1 to TRBJ2-1, with 8 bases that match TRBD1. The CDR3 has 15 amino acids. V lost 0 bases, J lost 8 bases, and 6 bases stayed unmatched. Germline CDR1 and CDR2: MGHRA and YSYEKL. The chain's CDR3 is CASSQERRGRHEQFF. CDR3 coding DNA: TGCGCCAGCAGCCAAGAACGCAGGGGGCGCCATGAGCAGTTCTTC.

Notes on this clonotype: This may come from a read error, since a much larger clone is one base off. The V and J genes are TRBV12-3 or TRBV12-4 and TRBJ2-4; perhaps TRBD1 as D (6 bases). This CDR3 has 14 amino acids. CDR3 DNA sequence: TGTGCCCGACCCCCAGGGGTGGGCAAAATCATTCAGTACTTC. This encodes CARPPGVGKIIQYF.

About this clonotype: This sequence may be a read error, since a much larger clone differs from it by one base. The chain joins TRBV6-5 to TRBJ1-2; the match to TRBD1 covers 8 bases. The CDR3 extends over 18 amino acids. Germline V lookup: CDR1 MNHEY, CDR2 SVGAGI. Losses at the gene ends were 2 bases for V and 4 bases for J; bases not matched to a gene: 15. The CDR3 DNA follows: TGTGCCAGCAGTTACGAGAAGGGACAGGTGATTTCGGTCTATGGCTACACCTTC. Amino acid sequence: CASSYEKGQVISVYGYTF.

A word on this clonotype: The junction departs from the called germline gene at one end, perhaps through a read error. The chain recombines TRBV24-1 with TRBJ2-1; 8 nucleotides align to TRBD2. Germline V gene sequence: CDR1 KGHDR, CDR2 SFDVKD. CDR3 length: 16 residues. The CDR3 DNA sequence: TGTGCCACCAATGATTTTAGGGCTAGCGGGTACAATGAGCAGTTCTTC. This sequence encodes CATNDFRASGYNEQFF.

Ten or more counts support this clonotype. The chain has TRBV5-5 and TRBJ2-1; 10 nucleotides agree with TRBD2. This CDR3 comprises 16 residues. CDR1 is SGHKS, CDR2 YYEKEE, per germline (reference sequence). V trimming: 3 bases; J trimming: 5 bases; junction bases outside the gene matches: 8. The CDR3: CASSSSIAGGHNEQFF. The CDR3 coding sequence is TGTGCCAGCAGCTCGAGTATAGCGGGAGGCCACAATGAGCAGTTCTTC.

The V call is TRBV6-2 or TRBV6-3, the J call TRBJ2-5; 11 bases fit TRBD2. V shed 5 bases and J 5 bases; nucleotides not matched to a gene: 4. The CDR3 length is 14 residues. CDR1 and CDR2 from the germline V gene are MNHEY and SVGEGT. DNA of the CDR3: TGTGCCAGCAGTCCTAGCGGGAGGACGGAGACCCAGTACTTC. It is translated as CASSPSGRTETQYF.

The genes are TRBV6-2 or TRBV6-3 and TRBJ2-2; 8 nucleotides align to TRBD2. This CDR3 has 14 residues. CDR1 and CDR2 (germline): MNHEY, SVGEGT. V dropped 10 bases and J dropped 3; count of bases not matched to a gene: 7. The CDR3 nucleotides read TGTGCCAACAGATTAGCGGGATACACCGGGGAGCTGTTTTTT. Protein product: CANRLAGYTGELFF.

The chain is built from TRBV27 and TRBJ1-2; D possibly corresponds to TRBD1 (5 bases). The CDR3 is made up of 15 amino acids. Germline CDR1 MNHEY, CDR2 SMNVEV (reference sequence). V lost 3 bases and J 4 bases, leaving 15 bases between the germline ends. This CDR3 is CASSFGGGLGYGYTF. The CDR3 DNA follows: TGTGCCAGCAGTTTTGGGGGGGGTCTAGGCTATGGCTACACCTTC.

V and J are TRBV28 and TRBJ2-1; TRBD1 matches 9 bases. This CDR3 is built from 14 residues. Trimming at V came to 3 bases and at J to 16 bases, leaving 13 bases not matched to a gene. Germline CDR1 is MDHEN and CDR2 is SYDVKM. CDR3: CASSLPNRDRERFF. In DNA, the CDR3 is TGTGCCAGCAGTTTGCCGAATAGGGACAGGGAAAGATTCTTC.

The DNA of the CDR3 is TGTGCCAGCAGTTACACCTGCATTAGCGGGAGTGTGAATACGCAGTATTTT. Translation: CASSYTCISGSVNTQYF. This chain connects TRBV6-5 to TRBJ2-3; TRBD2 matches at 9 bases. CDR1 MNHEY and CDR2 SVGAGI come from the germline V gene. This CDR3 has 17 amino acids. After removal of 2 bases from V and 7 bases from J, the junction contained 13 bases not matched to a gene.

The rearrangement joins TRBV11-2 to TRBJ2-3, with D maybe TRBD2 (5 bases). Germline V gives CDR1 SGHAT, CDR2 FQNNGV. CDR3 size: 15 residues. CDR3 amino acids: CGNSLASGSPDTQYF. In DNA form, the CDR3 reads TGTGGCAACAGCTTAGCGAGTGGGAGTCCAGATACGCAGTATTTT.

With respect to this clonotype: A much larger clonotype is one base distant, so this may be a read error. The J gene is TRBJ2-3, the V gene TRBV12-3 or TRBV12-4; D perhaps matches TRBD2 (5 bases). The length of the CDR3 is 10 residues. The CDR3 spells CTSSGSAQYF. The CDR3 nucleotides read TGTACCAGCAGCGGTAGCGCGCAGTATTTT.

This clonotype was seen only a few times. The gene calls are TRBV12-3 or TRBV12-4 and TRBJ1-1, with a weak D call TRBD1 (6 bases). CDR3 length equals 14 residues. Trimming removed 5 bases at V and 1 base at J, with 11 bases between. This chain's CDR3 is CASSHRVTNTEAFF. DNA of the CDR3: TGTGCCAGCAGTCACAGGGTGACGAACACTGAAGCTTTCTTT.

This clonotype was recorded a few times. The chain combines TRBV4-1 with TRBJ2-1; 8 bases map to TRBD2. The CDR3 has 14 residues. The germline gives CDR1 MGHRA, CDR2 YSYEKL. V lost 6 bases, J lost 7 bases, and 8 bases stayed unmatched. CDR3 in amino acids: CASSSSGSRNEQFF. For the CDR3, the DNA is TGCGCCAGCAGTTCCAGCGGGAGCAGGAATGAGCAGTTCTTC.

The chain employs TRBV28 and TRBJ2-7; D remains unclear. The CDR3 contains 14 residues. V was clipped by 1 base and J by 2 bases, with 9 bases between them. Germline CDR1 and CDR2: MDHEN and SYDVKM. The DNA for the CDR3 is TGTGCCAGCAGTTTATTACCGGAAACCTACGAGCAGTACTTC. This encodes CASSLLPETYEQYF.

Details on this clonotype: This may come from a read error, since a much larger clone is one base off. The chain uses TRBV5-4 and TRBJ2-3; possibly TRBD2 for D (7 bases). The CDR3 sequence is 15 residues long. Germline lookup yields CDR1 SGHNT and CDR2 YYREEE (reference sequence). Deletions cut 4 bases from V and 7 bases from J, with 19 bases between. CDR3 in amino acids: CASSPDGGRINTQYF. The CDR3 DNA follows: TGTGCCAGCAGCCCGGACGGGGGGCGCATTAATACGCAGTATTTT.

This clonotype was detected only a few times. The J gene is TRBJ2-6, the V gene TRBV6-5, with D perhaps assigned TRBD1 or TRBD2 (6 bases each). V was trimmed by 5 bases and J by 2 bases, leaving 10 bases between them. The germline V gene encodes CDR1 MNHEY and CDR2 SVGAGI. This CDR3 spans 15 amino acids. The CDR3 DNA reads TGTGCCAGCAGTACGGGGGCCCCTGGGGCCAACGTCCTGACTTTC. This encodes CASSTGAPGANVLTF.

As concerns this clonotype: A much larger clone differs by one base, so this may be a read error. The V call is TRBV4-3, the J call TRBJ1-2, with D possibly matching TRBD1 (5 bases). The CDR3 is made up of 15 amino acids. Trimming took 2 bases from V and 8 from J, leaving 18 bases between them. CDR1 is LGHNA and CDR2 is YSLEER in the germline V gene. The DNA of the CDR3 is TGCGCCAGCAGCCAAATAGGGACCGACCTGGGAGGCTACACCTTC. Translated: CASSQIGTDLGGYTF.

This clonotype was seen only once. A read error may explain this, as a much larger clone is one base away. The rearrangement links TRBV29-1 to TRBJ1-1, with 8 bases aligning to TRBD1. Per germline, CDR1 SQVTM and CDR2 ANQGSEA. The CDR3 contains 12 residues. CDR3 region: CNVGPTGEKAFF. The DNA for the CDR3 is TGCAACGTGGGACCGACAGGGGAAAAAGCTTTCTTT.

The genes are TRBV13 and TRBJ2-3; TRBD2 agrees at 7 bases. Losses at the gene ends were 5 bases for V and 6 bases for J; bases not matched to a gene: 8. Germline assignment: CDR1 PRHDT and CDR2 FYEKMQ (reference sequence). The CDR3 runs 14 residues. The CDR3: CASSPGLDGDTQYF. CDR3 sequence (DNA): TGTGCCAGCAGCCCTGGACTAGATGGGGATACGCAGTATTTT.

Concerning this clonotype itself: Compared with germline, one end of the junction differs, possibly owing to a read error. This sequence joins TRBV5-4 and TRBJ2-1; 12 nucleotides agree with TRBD2. Per the germline V gene, CDR1 is SGHNT and CDR2 is YYREEE (reference sequence). There are 15 residues in the CDR3. CDR3 in DNA: TGTGCCAGCAGAGGGTCTAGCGGGAGGGCAGGTGAGCAGCTCTTC. It encodes CASRGSSGRAGEQLF.

This clonotype was seen a single time. A junction boundary mismatches the germline segment, possibly from a read error. The chain combines TRBV13 with TRBJ1-1; TRBD1 is a possible D gene (6 bases). The CDR3 is made up of 16 amino acids. Germline V gene sequence: CDR1 PRHDT, CDR2 FYEKMQ (reference sequence). Here the CDR3 reads CASSPWGGHMNTEAFF. The CDR3 DNA sequence: TGTGCCAGCAGCCCTTGGGGGGGACACATGAACACCGAAGCTTTCTTT. The complete variable domain, with remaining parts taken from reference TRBV13 and TRBJ1-1, reads AAGVIQSPRHLIKEKRETATLKCYPIPRHDTVYWYQQGPGQDPQFLISFYEKMQSDKGSIPDRFSAQQFSDYHSELNMSSLELGDSALYFCASSPWGGHMNTEAFFGQGTRLTVV.

This clonotype was seen more than once but under ten times. This chain joins TRBV6-2 or TRBV6-3 and TRBJ1-2; no firm D call. Germline V gives CDR1 MNHEY, CDR2 SVGEGT. V gave up 2 bases and J gave up 2 bases, with 9 bases separating them. The CDR3 contains 14 residues. The CDR3 here is CASSYRAGNYGYTF. The CDR3 DNA reads TGTGCCAGCAGTTACCGGGCCGGGAACTATGGCTACACCTTC.